The T cell receptor (beta chain) described here comes from a study of blood T cell repertoires in COVID-19. Study as a whole: Acute-phase and convalescent COVID-19 samples originated in the United States, Italy and Spain. T cells, B-cell-depleted T cells, or PBMCs supplied cDNA or gDNA.

The CDR3 totals 12 residues. V was shortened by 1 base and J by 14 bases, with 11 bases between the two germline ends. Looked up from germline, CDR1 is SGHDN and CDR2 is FVKESK. Authors' processing steps: Estimation of nucleated cell counts relied on the amplification of reference gene primers. Generated by immunoSEQ multiplex PCR, the TCRdb table keeps only in-frame clones and is missing some. The V and J calls and clone size were taken over from that table, and D and trimming were inferred from the DNA. Of approximately 260,000 clones listed, 70% to 90% were seen once; the top ten hold about 11%. Specimen: peripheral blood. This TCR came from a woman between 65 and 79 years old with acute or convalescent COVID-19. This rearrangement joins TRBV14 to TRBJ1-4, with D uncertain. CDR3 bases: TGTGCCAGCAGCCAAGCCGGGTGGCTGCTGTTTTTT. Encoded protein: CASSQAGWLLFF. Supplemented by reference TRBV14 and TRBJ1-4, the full variable domain reads EAGVTQFPSHSVIEKGQTVTLRCDPISGHDNLYWYRRVMGKEIKFLLHFVKESKQDESGMPNNRFLAERTGGTYSTLKVQPAELEDSGVYFCASSQAGWLLFFGSGTQLSVL.